Listed below are T cell receptor beta chains from one sample, sequenced in a study of PD-L1 blockade in urothelial cancer. TCRdb's copy holds only in-frame clones and misses some; the assay was immunoSEQ multiplex PCR. In the table there are around 53,000 clones, over 75% of which are singletons. The specimen comprised PBMCs, sampled around atezolizumab (anti-PD-L1) treatment. The source is a middle-aged man with urothelial cancer. CDR3s include the opening cysteine and the closing phenylalanine or tryptophan. The D gene is left open where the match is weak. Clone size is given for some rows only: seen once, a few or many times, or a class if the clone is expanded.

>TRBV5-1|14|NA|TRBJ2-7|NA
TGCGCCAGCAGCTCGAACAGGGAAACCTACGAGCAGTACTTC
CASSSNRETYEQYF
>TRBV7-9|15|few|TRBJ2-7|TRBD1
TGTGCCAGCAGCTCGGGACAGGGGAACAGTGGCGAGCAGTACTTC
CASSSGQGNSGEQYF
>TRBV5-6|17|NA|TRBJ1-6|TRBD1
TGTGCCAGCAGCTCTAATCGAGGAGGGGGCTTGAGTTCACCCCTCCACTTT
CASSSNRGGGLSSPLHF
>TRBV20-1|11|NA|TRBJ1-1|NA
TGCAGTGCTAGGCGAAACACGGGAGCTTTCTTT
CSARRNTGAFF
>TRBV11-2|17|NA|TRBJ2-1|NA
TGTGCCAGCAGCTCCCCTCAGGGCGGACTGGGGAGGAATGAGCAGTTCTTC
CASSSPQGGLGRNEQFF
>TRBV11-2|16|NA|TRBJ1-1|NA
TGTGCCAGCAGCTCCTTTTTAGGGGGGGTTTACACTGAAGCTTTCTTT
CASSSFLGGVYTEAFF
>TRBV9|14|NA|TRBJ1-2|NA
TGTGCCAGCAGCGTAAGAGAGAACAGTGGAGGCTACACCTTC
CASSVRENSGGYTF
>TRBV18|17|NA|TRBJ2-2|NA
TGTGCCAGCTCACCACTCCTTTGGGGGCTGGGCACCGGGGAGCTGTTTTTT
CASSPLLWGLGTGELFF
>TRBV6-5|13|NA|TRBJ2-5|NA
TGTGCCAGCAGTTACCCGTACCAAGAGACCCAGTACTTC
CASSYPYQETQYF
>TRBV2|13|NA|TRBJ2-5|TRBD2
TGTGCCAGCATGTGGGGGGGAGGGGAGACCCAGTACTTC
CASMWGGGETQYF
>TRBV2|15|NA|TRBJ2-3|TRBD1
TGTGCCAGCATGTGGACAGGGGGCAGCACAGATACGCAGTATTTT
CASMWTGGSTDTQYF
>TRBV27|15|NA|TRBJ1-1|NA
TGTGCCAGCAGTAATTTCAAGGGGTTTAACACTGAAGCTTTCTTT
CASSNFKGFNTEAFF
>TRBV7-2|15|NA|TRBJ2-7|NA
TGTGCCAGCAGCTTCGACCTCGGACAGACCTACGAGCAGTACTTC
CASSFDLGQTYEQYF
>TRBV19|15|NA|TRBJ2-4|TRBD1
TGTGCCAGTAGGGATTGGGGACAGGGAAAAAACATTCAGTACTTC
CASRDWGQGKNIQYF
>TRBV5-1|17|NA|TRBJ1-6|NA
TGCGCCAGCAGCTGGGGGGTGCGGGGTTTGGATAATTCACCCCTCCACTTT
CASSWGVRGLDNSPLHF
>TRBV4-1|17|NA|TRBJ1-6|NA
TGCGCCAGCAGCCAAGATTCGGTTAGCTCCTATAATTCACCCCTCCACTTT
CASSQDSVSSYNSPLHF
>TRBV18|15|few|TRBJ2-5|NA
TGTGCCAGCTCACCACAAACAGGAGTACAAGAGACCCAGTACTTC
CASSPQTGVQETQYF
>TRBV7-9|13|few|TRBJ1-2|TRBD1
TGTGCCAGCAGCTCTACGGACAGGGAGGGCTACACCTTC
CASSSTDREGYTF
>TRBV6-5|14|NA|TRBJ2-1|TRBD2
TGTGCCAGCAGTGGACTAGCGGGGGGGGTTGAGCAGTTCTTC
CASSGLAGGVEQFF
>TRBV19|13|NA|TRBJ1-5|NA
TGTGCCAGTAGCTGGAGGGGCGCCCAGCCCCAGCATTTT
CASSWRGAQPQHF
>TRBV28|14|NA|TRBJ2-3|NA
TGTGCCAGCAGTTTCTCACTAAAGAGGGATACGCAGTATTTT
CASSFSLKRDTQYF
>TRBV7-3|16|NA|TRBJ2-1|TRBD2
TGTGCCAGCAGCTTAATGGGCGGGGGGTCCTACAATGAGCAGTTCTTC
CASSLMGGGSYNEQFF
>TRBV7-6|16|NA|TRBJ2-5|NA
TGTGCCAGCAGCTTATCGCAACGGGTCGTCCAAGAGACCCAGTACTTC
CASSLSQRVVQETQYF
>TRBV2|12|NA|TRBJ2-1|TRBD2
TGTGCCAGCAGGGTAAGCGGGAGTGAGCAGTTCTTC
CASRVSGSEQFF
>TRBV5-6|17|NA|TRBJ2-7|NA
TGTGCCAGCAGCTTGGGAGGGCGGACGTTCAGCTCCTACGAGCAGTACTTC
CASSLGGRTFSSYEQYF
>TRBV28|15|NA|TRBJ2-3|NA
TGTGCCAGCAGGGACCGGGACACCCGGGGAGATACGCAGTATTTT
CASRDRDTRGDTQYF
>TRBV6-4|15|NA|TRBJ2-2|TRBD2
TGTGCCAGCAACCTGGCGACTAGCGGGTTCGGGGAGCTGTTTTTT
CASNLATSGFGELFF
>TRBV5-1|16|NA|TRBJ2-2|TRBD2
TGCGCCAGCAGCCAAGGGACTAGCGGGACGGTCGGGGAGCTGTTTTTT
CASSQGTSGTVGELFF
>TRBV7-2|15|few|TRBJ2-3|TRBD2
TGTGCCAGCAGCCTTACTAGCGGGAGGACAGATACGCAGTATTTT
CASSLTSGRTDTQYF
>TRBV13|15|NA|TRBJ1-4|TRBD1
TGTGCCAGCAGCTTAGGCCGGACAGGCAATGAAAAACTGTTTTTT
CASSLGRTGNEKLFF
>TRBV7-2|13|NA|TRBJ2-4|NA
TGTGCCAGCAGCAAAAAGGGAGGAAACATTCAGTACTTC
CASSKKGGNIQYF
>TRBV6-1|16|NA|TRBJ2-3|TRBD2
TGTGCCAGCAGTGTCAGTAGCGGGGCGCGCACAGATACGCAGTATTTT
CASSVSSGARTDTQYF
>TRBV28|14|NA|TRBJ2-7|TRBD2
TGTGCCAGCGGAAAGGGACTAGTTTCCTACGAGCAGTACTTC
CASGKGLVSYEQYF
>TRBV6-5|16|once|TRBJ2-7|NA
TGTGCCAGCAGTTATCTCGGAGCACTACGGTCCTACGAGCAGTACTTC
CASSYLGALRSYEQYF
>TRBV19|16|NA|TRBJ2-7|TRBD1
TGTGCCAGTAGTATCTCCGCGGGACAGGGGCTCAACGAGCAGTACTTC
CASSISAGQGLNEQYF
>TRBV30|20|NA|TRBJ2-6|TRBD1
TGTGCCTGGAGTGTATTAAGGTGGGCAGGGGGCATTCCTGGGGCCAACGTCCTGACTTTC
CAWSVLRWAGGIPGANVLTF
>TRBV27|16|NA|TRBJ2-3|TRBD2
TGTGCCATCTTGGTGGTTGGAGCGGGGGGGAGGGGCACGCAGTATTTT
CAILVVGAGGRGTQYF
>TRBV11-1|15|NA|TRBJ2-5|TRBD1
TGTGCCAGCAGCTTGGGGGACAGGGCCCAAGAGACCCAGTACTTC
CASSLGDRAQETQYF
>TRBV9|14|NA|TRBJ2-3|NA
TGTGCCAGCAGCGTAGATGGACAATCAGATACGCAGTATTTT
CASSVDGQSDTQYF
>TRBV19|14|NA|TRBJ1-1|NA
TGTGCCAGTAGCCGGGAGGGGGTGAACACTGAAGCTTTCTTT
CASSREGVNTEAFF
>TRBV7-3|15|few|TRBJ2-7|TRBD1
TGTGCCAGCAGCTTACTACCGGGACAGATCTACGAGCAGTACTTC
CASSLLPGQIYEQYF
>TRBV30|16|NA|TRBJ2-7|TRBD2
TGTGCCTGGAGCGAGGGTACTAGCGGGAAAGGCTACGAGCAGTACTTC
CAWSEGTSGKGYEQYF
>TRBV18|17|NA|TRBJ2-3|TRBD1
TGTGCCAGCTCACCCACGGGACAGGGGTTTGGGACAGATACGCAGTATTTT
CASSPTGQGFGTDTQYF
>TRBV7-2|17|NA|TRBJ2-2|TRBD2
TGTGCCAGCAGCCCGTGGACTAGCACTGAGGGGACCGGGGAGCTGTTTTTT
CASSPWTSTEGTGELFF
>TRBV7-3|15|NA|TRBJ2-3|TRBD2
TGTGCCAGCAGCCTAGCGGGGGCTCTCACAGATACGCAGTATTTT
CASSLAGALTDTQYF
>TRBV2|10|NA|TRBJ2-7|NA
TGTGCCAGCAGGGAGCGGGAGCAGTACTTC
CASREREQYF
>TRBV6-1|14|NA|TRBJ2-1|NA
TGTGCCAGCACTACGGGACATCTTTGGGGTGAGCAGTTCTTC
CASTTGHLWGEQFF
>TRBV12-5|15|NA|TRBJ2-5|TRBD1
TGTGCTAGTGGTATGTACAGGGGCATCGGAGAGACCCAGTACTTC
CASGMYRGIGETQYF
>TRBV9|16|NA|TRBJ2-7|TRBD2
TGTGCCAGCAGCGAGCCCTTGAGCGGGGTAGGCCACGAGCAGTACTTC
CASSEPLSGVGHEQYF
>TRBV6-5|15|NA|TRBJ1-2|NA
TGTGCCAGCACCACCCCGACAGATAACAACTATGGCTACACCTTC
CASTTPTDNNYGYTF
>TRBV27|15|NA|TRBJ2-5|TRBD2
TGTGCCAGCAGTCCCGGGACTAGCGGGAGGGAGACCCAGTACTTC
CASSPGTSGRETQYF
>TRBV30|11|NA|TRBJ2-7|NA
TGTGCCTGGGGGGACAACTACGAGCAGTACTTC
CAWGDNYEQYF
>TRBV15|13|NA|TRBJ2-2|NA
TGTGCCACCAGCATGGCAAGTGTCCGGGAGCTGTTTTTT
CATSMASVRELFF
>TRBV27|15|NA|TRBJ2-2|TRBD2
TGTGCCAGCAGTTTGCTAGCGGGAGAGGTCGGGGAGCTGTTTTTT
CASSLLAGEVGELFF
>TRBV18|14|NA|TRBJ2-3|NA
TGTGCCAGCTCACCACATTCAACCGGAGGTACGCAGTATTTT
CASSPHSTGGTQYF